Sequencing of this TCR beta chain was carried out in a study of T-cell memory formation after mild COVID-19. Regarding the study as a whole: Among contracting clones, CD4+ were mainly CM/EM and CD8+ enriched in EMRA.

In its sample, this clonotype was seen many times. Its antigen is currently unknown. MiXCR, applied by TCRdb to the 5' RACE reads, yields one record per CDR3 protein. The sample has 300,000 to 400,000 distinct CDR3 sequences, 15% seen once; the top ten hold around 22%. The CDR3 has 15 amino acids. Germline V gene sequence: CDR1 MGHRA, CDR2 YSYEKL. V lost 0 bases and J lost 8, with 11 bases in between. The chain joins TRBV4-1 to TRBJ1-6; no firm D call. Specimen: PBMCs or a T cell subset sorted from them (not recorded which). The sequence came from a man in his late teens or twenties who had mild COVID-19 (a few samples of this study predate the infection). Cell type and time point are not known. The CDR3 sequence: CASSQEPSGYSPLHF. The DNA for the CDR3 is TGCGCCAGCAGCCAAGAACCATCGGGGTATTCACCCCTCCACTTT.